This T cell receptor (beta chain) was sequenced in a study of shared clonotypes between healthy human individuals. Study details: Sampling drew on donors who were a couple of women and a few men aged 18 to 49. Per donor, CD8 memory used one plate, CD8 naive used two, CD4 memory used three and CD4 naive used three. Study-wide points: Despite large depth, sorted-subset datasets appeared incompletely sequenced. In a few donors, around 5.5% of naive CD4 clonotypes appeared in common.

Here immunoSEQ multiplex PCR was the method, and the copy in TCRdb shows in-frame clones only, minus some. Here the sample spans about 2.4 million clones, roughly 93% being singletons. In germline, CDR1 is SNHLY, CDR2 FYNNEI. The V end was cut by 7 bases, the J end by 1 base, with 7 bases between. The CDR3 has 12 residues. In regard to this clone: Its antigen is undetermined.

This sequence joins TRBV2 and TRBJ1-1; D is unclear. The sequence came from a man aged 18-30 years in good health. Some clones in this sample may be carry-over from other donors' samples. The sequencing input was naive CD4+ T cells from PBMCs. The subset denotes: CD45RA+ positively selected. CDR3 DNA: TGTGCCAGCAACGGCCCGAACACTGAAGCTTTCTTT. Encoded protein: CASNGPNTEAFF. Supplemented by reference TRBV2 and TRBJ1-1, the full variable domain reads EPEVTQTPSHQVTQMGQEVILRCVPISNHLYFYWYRQILGQKVEFLVSFYNNEISEKSEIFDDQFSVERPDGSNFTLKIRSTKLEDSAMYFCASNGPNTEAFFGQGTRLTVV.